The 15 T cell receptor beta chains below were found in one sample sequenced in a study of cytotoxic CD8 clonotypes in ibrutinib-treated CLL. Clones were sequenced by immunoSEQ multiplex PCR, and TCRdb holds only the in-frame ones, with some missing. Counted here are more than 20,000 clones, 65% to 75% occurring once; the ten biggest clones make up roughly 24%. The sample in question was PBMCs, obtained before ibrutinib treatment. The receptors were sampled from a human donor with chronic lymphocytic leukemia.

The V gene is TRBV27, the J gene TRBJ2-3; 9 positions agree with TRBD2. CDR3 length: 16 amino acids. The trim removed 1 base at V and 2 bases at J, leaving 4 bases unmatched. Looked up from germline, CDR1 is MNHEY and CDR2 is SMNVEV (reference sequence). The CDR3 nucleotides are TGTGCCAGCAGTTTATGGGCTAGCGGGAACACAGATACGCAGTATTTT. It translates to CASSLWASGNTDTQYF.

This clone was recorded a few times. The chain uses TRBV6-1 and TRBJ1-5; D remains unclear. Looked up from germline, CDR1 is MNHNS and CDR2 is SASEGT. The CDR3 has 17 amino acids. Trimming pared 3 bases from V and 0 bases from J, leaving 15 bases between. The CDR3, as DNA: TGTGCCAGCAGTGATCGGGCTAGCCGGTCTAGCAATCAGCCCCAGCATTTT. Residues: CASSDRASRSSNQPQHF.

This chain links TRBV6-1 with TRBJ2-1; TRBD2 is a possible D gene (6 bases). This CDR3 has 16 amino acids. The V and J ends lost 2 bases and 4 bases respectively, with 15 bases between them. Germline V gives CDR1 MNHNS, CDR2 SASEGT. The CDR3 sequence: CASSELGSGRYNEQFF. CDR3 in DNA: TGTGCCAGCAGTGAACTGGGGTCTGGGAGGTACAATGAGCAGTTCTTC.

The chain couples TRBV5-4 to TRBJ2-6; a possible D gene is TRBD2 (5 bases). The V end lost 2 bases, the J end lost 5 bases, and 11 bases lay between the germline ends. Looked up from germline, CDR1 is SGHNT and CDR2 is YYREEE (reference sequence). The CDR3 totals 15 residues. CDR3 sequence: CASSLGGPRANVLTF. CDR3 sequence (DNA): TGTGCCAGCAGCTTAGGAGGCCCTAGGGCCAACGTCCTGACTTTC.

This clone showed up just once. The chain couples TRBV7-2 to TRBJ2-1; TRBD2 might be the D (5 bases). The germline gives CDR1 SGHTA, CDR2 FQGNSA. The CDR3 is made up of 15 amino acids. Trimming cost V 5 bases and J 1 base, with 12 bases left between them. DNA of the CDR3: TGTGCCAGCAGCCCCACGGGAACTTCCTACAATGAGCAGTTCTTC. As protein: CASSPTGTSYNEQFF.

This chain links TRBV19 with TRBJ2-7; D might be TRBD1 or TRBD2, each matching 5 bases. V dropped 5 bases and J dropped 0 bases, with 20 bases sitting between them. Germline values: CDR1 LNHDA, CDR2 SQIVND (reference sequence). This CDR3 is 17 amino acids long. The CDR3 protein is CASSSILNPGASYEQYF. CDR3 nucleotide sequence: TGTGCCAGTAGTTCGATCCTCAATCCCGGGGCCTCCTACGAGCAGTACTTC.

This chain links TRBV15 with TRBJ1-5, with 8 bases identical to TRBD1. Germline CDR1 and CDR2: LNHNV and YYDKDF (reference sequence). The ends lost 4 bases at V and 2 bases at J; junction bases unmatched: 10. The CDR3 has 17 amino acids. The CDR3 DNA sequence: TGTGCCACCAGCACCTCAATTCAGGGGGCGGGCAATCAGCCCCAGCATTTT. It codes for CATSTSIQGAGNQPQHF. Supplemented by reference TRBV15 and TRBJ1-5, the full variable domain reads DAMVIQNPRYQVTQFGKPVTLSCSQTLNHNVMYWYQQKSSQAPKLLFHYYDKDFNNEADTPDNFQSRRPNTSFCFLDIRSPGLGDTAMYLCATSTSIQGAGNQPQHFGDGTRLSIL.

This chain joins TRBV30 and TRBJ2-3; D is unresolved. This CDR3 contains 13 residues. V shed 4 bases and J shed 0 bases, with 8 bases lying between them. Germline CDR1 reads GTSNPN; CDR2 reads SVGIG (reference sequence). The DNA of the CDR3 is TGTGCCTGGAATTTGCGTAGCACAGATACGCAGTATTTT. Amino acids: CAWNLRSTDTQYF.

The V gene is TRBV4-3, the J gene TRBJ2-2; no firm D call. Germline V gene sequence: CDR1 LGHNA, CDR2 YSLEER. Trimming removed 4 bases at V and 1 base at J, with 13 bases between. This CDR3 has 16 residues. The chain's CDR3 is CASSPQPALNTGELFF. The CDR3 nucleotides are TGCGCCAGCAGCCCCCAGCCTGCCCTGAACACCGGGGAGCTGTTTTTT.

V and J are TRBV30 and TRBJ2-6; 9 bases align to TRBD1. J gave up 4 bases and V 4 bases, and 8 bases lay outside the gene matches. The CDR3 length is 16 residues. The germline CDR1 and CDR2 sequences are GTSNPN and SVGIG (reference sequence). DNA for the CDR3: TGTGCCTGGAACCCTACAGGGGGCGCCGGGGCCAACGTCCTGACTTTC. As protein: CAWNPTGGAGANVLTF.

The chain links TRBV7-2 to TRBJ2-2; 13 bases fit TRBD2. Germline loops: CDR1 SGHTA, CDR2 FQGNSA. The CDR3 contains 16 residues. V was pared by 3 bases and J by 6 bases, with 4 bases of the junction left unmatched. The CDR3 loop reads CASSFITSGRAGELFF. The DNA for the CDR3 is TGTGCCAGCAGCTTTATAACTAGCGGGAGGGCCGGGGAGCTGTTTTTT.

This clone has more than one count but fewer than ten. This sequence joins TRBV28 and TRBJ2-7; no firm D call. This CDR3 has 12 amino acids. CDR1 is MDHEN and CDR2 is SYDVKM in the germline V gene. Trimming took 8 bases from V and 2 from J, leaving 10 bases between them. The CDR3 spells CASGRRAYEQYF. In nucleotides, the CDR3 is TGTGCCAGCGGGCGTCGGGCCTACGAGCAGTACTTC.

This clone has a handful of counts. The J gene is TRBJ2-7, the V gene TRBV20-1; no firm D call. Germline V gives CDR1 DFQATT, CDR2 SNEGSKA (reference sequence). The CDR3 runs to 11 residues. V shed 3 bases and J shed 1 base, with 4 bases lying between them. This CDR3 is CSASASYEQYF. The CDR3 DNA is TGCAGTGCTAGCGCGTCCTACGAGCAGTACTTC.

The V gene is TRBV6-5, the J gene TRBJ2-5; TRBD2 agrees at 10 bases. V lost 2 bases and J lost 4; bases outside the gene matches: 7. The germline V gene has CDR1 MNHEY and CDR2 SVGAGI. This CDR3 contains 16 residues. The CDR3 loop is CASSYLASGRGETQYF. CDR3 bases: TGTGCCAGCAGTTACCTAGCTAGCGGGAGAGGAGAGACCCAGTACTTC.

This chain uses TRBV7-2 with TRBJ1-5; TRBD1 aligns across 11 bases. The CDR3 spans 19 residues. Germline CDR1 is SGHTA and CDR2 is FQGNSA. J lost 2 bases, V lost 4 bases, and 13 bases had no gene match. CDR3 protein: CASSYRERGQGVGNQPQHF. The DNA for the CDR3 is TGTGCCAGCAGCTATCGGGAGAGGGGACAGGGGGTTGGCAATCAGCCCCAGCATTTT.